The TCR beta chain described here comes from a study of cytomegalovirus exposure and HLA in healthy donors. Primers for the PCR totalled 60 Vbeta and 13 Jbeta. The repertoire was sequenced with immunoSEQ multiplex PCR; TCRdb's copy has only in-frame clones and lacks some. The top ten clones hold about 10% of a sample with approximately 100,000 clones, about 75% of them seen once. The CDR3 runs to 18 residues. The trim removed 3 bases at V and 2 bases at J, leaving 14 bases unmatched. The germline gives CDR1 SGDLS, CDR2 YYNGEE. Findings and caveats of the study: Some highly shared sequence variants likely arose as a pipeline artifact. Reportedly, HLA-A and HLA-B alleles of most subjects were accurately predicted from TCR beta.

Details on this clone: Its antigen is unknown.

There were likely unrecorded immune exposures, though donors were nominally healthy when sampled. The gene calls are TRBV9 and TRBJ2-7; 10 nucleotides agree with TRBD2. The receptor comes from a man in his fifties or sixties in good health and CMV-seronegative. Sequenced material: PBMCs. The CDR3 nucleotides read TGTGCCAGCAGCGAGGGGGGGGCCGGGACTAGCGCACCCTACGAGCAGTACTTC. It specifies CASSEGGAGTSAPYEQYF.